Listed below are T cell receptor beta chains from one sample, sequenced in a study of cytomegalovirus exposure and HLA in healthy donors. The data were produced by immunoSEQ multiplex PCR, yet TCRdb's version contains in-frame clones alone and is incomplete. The table lists more than 100,000 clones, 80% of them singletons. Sequencing used PBMCs. The receptor set was obtained from a man aged 50 to 59 in good health and CMV-seronegative. Each CDR3 is given with its conserved first and last residue. The D gene is left open where the match is weak.

cdr3_aa | j_call | d_call | v_call
CASSFTGRGNEQFF | TRBJ2-1 | - | TRBV7-3
CSVEKRGSIEKKLFF | TRBJ1-4 | - | TRBV29-1
CASSPIDEQFF | TRBJ2-1 | - | TRBV18
CASSPLRGTGNPEAFF | TRBJ1-1 | TRBD1 | TRBV2
CASSLATATNTF | TRBJ1-2 | - | TRBV7-2
CASSERQGNTIYF | TRBJ1-3 | - | TRBV10-1
CASSYSAGNHEKLFF | TRBJ1-4 | - | TRBV6-5
CASSIIPAAPVHEQFF | TRBJ2-1 | - | TRBV5-1
CAWSPDWMNTEAFF | TRBJ1-1 | - | TRBV30
CASGDRSTDTQYF | TRBJ2-3 | TRBD1 | TRBV28
CASSAKTAGGGSYGYTF | TRBJ1-2 | - | TRBV18
CASRPDRATGELFF | TRBJ2-2 | TRBD1 | TRBV7-3
CASSPGTGLGGELFF | TRBJ2-2 | TRBD1 | TRBV5-4
CATSRTSGGTDTQYF | TRBJ2-3 | TRBD2 | TRBV7-3
CASSLRPVQGFGETQYF | TRBJ2-5 | - | TRBV28
CASSQEAGANYGYTF | TRBJ1-2 | - | TRBV14
CASSQKPSGGSSYNEQFF | TRBJ2-1 | TRBD2 | TRBV4-3
CASSLGLLYEQYF | TRBJ2-7 | - | TRBV5-4
CASREDRVPGNTIYF | TRBJ1-3 | TRBD1 | TRBV10-2
CAISESKQGALNYGYTF | TRBJ1-2 | TRBD1 | TRBV10-3
CASSQVTGVSPLHF | TRBJ1-6 | TRBD1 | TRBV14
CASSLGTGNMNIQYF | TRBJ2-4 | TRBD1 | TRBV11-1
CASSEWNRGNQPQHF | TRBJ1-5 | - | TRBV6-1
CASSLSGRGTGELFF | TRBJ2-2 | TRBD2 | TRBV4-3
CASRLAGDNEKLFF | TRBJ1-4 | - | TRBV7-2
CASSIGTTAEAFF | TRBJ1-1 | - | TRBV19
CASSSDLNTEAFF | TRBJ1-1 | - | TRBV5-4
CASSPTGGTARTEAFF | TRBJ1-1 | TRBD1 | TRBV7-3
CASRQGGSSYEQYF | TRBJ2-7 | - | TRBV5-4
CASSAGTSGSYEQYF | TRBJ2-7 | TRBD2 | TRBV9
CASSYSGARVEQYF | TRBJ2-7 | - | TRBV6-6
CAWSVGGQRVIYNSPLHF | TRBJ1-6 | TRBD1 | TRBV30
CASSDDRVMRAFF | TRBJ1-1 | TRBD1 | TRBV6-5
CASSSVANQPQHF | TRBJ1-5 | - | TRBV19
CASGYGYTF | TRBJ1-2 | - | TRBV19
CASSEEGRQADTQYF | TRBJ2-3 | - | TRBV9
CASSEALRGNPKLFF | TRBJ1-4 | - | TRBV2
CASSILAGGQETQYF | TRBJ2-5 | TRBD2 | TRBV19
CASSWDRDRQPQHF | TRBJ1-5 | TRBD1 | TRBV19
CASSLVSQGSGYTF | TRBJ1-2 | - | TRBV28
CAITPDRANTEAFF | TRBJ1-1 | TRBD1 | TRBV10-3
CASRQGGSNTGELFF | TRBJ2-2 | TRBD1 | TRBV5-1
CASSSDSGVNTEAFF | TRBJ1-1 | - | TRBV7-3
CASSSPGALEAQYF | TRBJ2-5 | - | TRBV5-1
CASSDGGGGGTGELFF | TRBJ2-2 | - | TRBV10-1
CASSPRRDGNYEQYF | TRBJ2-7 | - | TRBV18
CASSVGGTYEQYF | TRBJ2-7 | - | TRBV9